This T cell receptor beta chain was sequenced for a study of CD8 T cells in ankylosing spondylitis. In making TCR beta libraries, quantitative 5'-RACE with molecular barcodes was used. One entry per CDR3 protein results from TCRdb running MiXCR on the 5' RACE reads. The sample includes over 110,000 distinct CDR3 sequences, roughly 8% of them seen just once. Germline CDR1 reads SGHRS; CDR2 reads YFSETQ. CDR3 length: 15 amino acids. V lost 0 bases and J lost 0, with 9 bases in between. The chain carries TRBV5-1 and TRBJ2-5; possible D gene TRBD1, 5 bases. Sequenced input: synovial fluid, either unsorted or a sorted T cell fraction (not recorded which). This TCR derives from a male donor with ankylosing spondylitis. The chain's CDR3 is CASSLGQNYQETQYF. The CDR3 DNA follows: TGCGCCAGCAGCTTGGGACAGAACTACCAAGAGACCCAGTACTTC.